This entry describes one TCR beta chain. This clonotype was detected ten times or more. The antigen this receptor binds is unknown. No base quality values were provided; no much bigger clone lies one nucleotide off. The record originates from a study of T cells in Graves' hyperthyroidism and ophthalmopathy (dated by TCRdb to about 2019). Some background on the complete study: Peripheral blood was sampled at the time of initial diagnosis, prior to any treatment. To identify distinguishing TCR V-J signatures, a discovery cohort of 95 to 100 patients was used, comprising some 45 with Graves' ophthalmopathy and 57 with stable Graves' hyperthyroidism. An independent validation cohort of under 20 hyperthyroidism patients and approximately 16 patients who later progressed to ophthalmopathy tested prospective prediction of ophthalmopathy. For training and testing, the 110 or so patients in the discovery cohort were randomly divided in a 7:3 ratio. In addition, the study compared T-cell repertoires in thyroid tissue and in blood from five or six Graves' hyperthyroidism patients. Following sampling, methimazole starting at 30 mg daily was given to hyperthyroidism patients, and high-dose intravenous methylprednisolone was given to ophthalmopathy patients. The paper reports TCR Vbeta CDR3 sequencing of approximately 140 peripheral blood samples: under 45 ophthalmopathy, over 70 hyperthyroidism and around 17 progressor patients. Study-wide conclusions, independent of this receptor: Most expanded thyroid clonotypes (frequency above 0.001) were also found in blood, which suggests that blood repertoires may mirror thyroid immune responses. A model built on a 13 V-J signature distinguished ophthalmopathy from stable hyperthyroidism, reaching around 87% sensitivity and 81.08% specificity in cross-validation and 80%/75% in testing. Sample size was not statistically predetermined, and investigators were not blinded to group allocation. During validation, the model predicted progression to ophthalmopathy a median of approximately six months ahead of onset, with around 71% sensitivity and around 73% specificity.

As encoded in the germline V gene, CDR1 is SGDLS while CDR2 is YYNGEE. Measured from the cysteine to the phenylalanine, the CDR3 is 13 residues long. Only the CDR3 portion is preserved as DNA: 39 bases, with reading frame beginning at the first base. V lost 2 bases and J lost 3 bases; the stretch between them is 5 bases long. TCR beta CDR3 regions were amplified from RNA transcripts. The TCR CDR3 was subjected to a first round of RT-PCR using the HTBI primer set and the Qiagen OneStep RT-PCR kit. Libraries were constructed in a second round of multiplex PCR, after which size selection and purification were performed. Libraries were sequenced paired-end with 100 bp reads on an Illumina HiSeq2000. For the original study's pipeline: SOAPnuke was used to process the raw data, removing reads that contained adapters or uncalled bases, had a mean Phred below 15, or lacked an exact match to the constant primer or identifier. COPE v1.2.5 was used to merge high-quality paired reads, and clonotypes were defined as unique nucleotide sequences. Clonotypes were aligned to IMGT TRBV, TRBD and TRBJ reference segments using MiTCR v1.1. The analysis was restricted to V-J combinations with a frequency above 0.0001, which together covered about 99% of the repertoires. The TCS score was defined as F50 (clonal expansion) divided by E x V (chaos), with BLOSUM62-based TCRdist calculated between CDR3 peptides within each V-J. Welch's t-statistics and random forest reduced around 520 V-J features to roughly 13, which were used in a naive Bayes classifier (R e1071). TCRdb cleaned the public reads at Q25 with fastp, built clones with MiXCR and kept in-frame beta chains. Duplicate CDR3 protein sequences are folded into a single record with the most common DNA and genes. These V and J calls derive from TCRdb rather than the authors' analysis. Present in this sample are around 520,000 distinct CDR3 sequences, around 15% of which were seen just once. Roughly 14% of the sample is in the top ten clones.

A patient counted as having stable Graves' hyperthyroidism if no progression to ophthalmopathy occurred over 18 months of follow-up. The hyperthyroidism patients were between 18 and 65 years old and newly diagnosed, with a disease duration of less than 2 months. The study excluded patients with uncontrolled infections, other autoimmune diseases, pregnancy or lactation. Diagnoses were established on the basis of clinical symptoms, serum thyroxine and TRAb, thyroid ultrasound, and orbital computed tomography. PBMCs were isolated from approximately 10 ml of fresh peripheral blood by Ficoll-Paque density gradient centrifugation. Total RNA was extracted with Trizol reagent, and quality was checked on an Agilent 2100 Bioanalyzer.

The sequence was collected from a woman aged 35 to 49 with Graves' hyperthyroidism. The chain is encoded by TRBV9 joined to TRBJ2-2; TRBD2 is possibly the D segment (5 matching bases). The sequenced sample was blood. DNA sequence: TGTGCCAGCAGCGTGGGAGACACCGGGGAGCTGTTTTTT. Its protein product is CASSVGDTGELFF.